This T cell receptor (beta chain) emerged from a study of blood T cell repertoires in COVID-19. Study-level background: Collection of acute and convalescent COVID-19 samples took place in the United States, Italy and Spain. In each case, the material was cDNA or gDNA derived from T cells, B-cell-depleted T cells, or PBMCs.

In the study's own analysis: Amplification of reference gene primers provided the estimated nucleated cell counts. Clones were read by immunoSEQ multiplex PCR, and TCRdb kept only the in-frame ones, dropping some. The V and J calls and clone size were taken over from that table, and D and trimming were inferred from the DNA. The sample shows some 110,000 clones, approximately 84% of them seen only once. The V gene end was trimmed by 3 bases and the J gene end by 5 bases; junction bases not matched to a gene: 5. Germline-derived CDR1 and CDR2 are GTSNPN and SVGIG (reference sequence). This CDR3 has 15 amino acids.

The sample was peripheral blood. This receptor was identified in a man aged 35 to 55 with acute or convalescent COVID-19. V and J are TRBV30 and TRBJ1-6; the match to TRBD1 covers 9 bases. The CDR3 DNA reads as TGTGCCTGGAGCACAGGGGGCGCAAATAATTCACCCCTCCACTTT. Its protein product is CAWSTGGANNSPLHF.